These 32 T cell receptor beta chains were all obtained from the same sample, sequenced in a study of blood T cell repertoires in COVID-19. Produced via immunoSEQ multiplex PCR; TCRdb's table is partial and in-frame only. In the table there are 85,000 to 130,000 clones, 70% to 90% of which are singletons. Sample: peripheral blood. Receptor source: a human donor in a cohort sampled during active COVID-19.

The V call is TRBV10-2, the J call TRBJ1-1; D is undetermined. Germline V CDR1 and CDR2: WSHSY, SAAADI. With 0 bases removed from V and 4 bases from J, the gap between germline ends came to 12 bases. CDR3 length equals 15 residues. CDR3 bases: TGCGCCAGCAGTGAGTCGATGGGGAGTGGCACTGAAGCTTTCTTT. Translating it yields CASSESMGSGTEAFF.

V usage is TRBV28 and J usage is TRBJ1-2, with D perhaps matching TRBD1 (5 bases). Germline CDR1 reads MDHEN; CDR2 reads SYDVKM. V gave up 2 bases and J gave up 5 bases, with 15 bases separating them. This CDR3 is 15 amino acids long. This CDR3 is CASSLVAGRGYGYTF. The CDR3 coding sequence is TGTGCCAGCAGTTTAGTGGCCGGGCGGGGGTATGGCTACACCTTC.

The chain has TRBV29-1 and TRBJ1-2, with D possibly TRBD1 on 5 matching bases. V lost 6 bases and J lost 8, with 34 bases in between. Per the germline V gene, CDR1 is SQVTM and CDR2 is ANQGSEA. The CDR3 spans 18 residues. Written as DNA, the CDR3 is TGCAGCGTCTCCACACTTAGTAGGGACTTATCAACAGTAGGAGGCTACACCTTC. It is translated as CSVSTLSRDLSTVGGYTF. Complete variable domain (other parts from reference TRBV29-1 and TRBJ1-2): SAVISQKPSRDICQRGTSLTIQCQVDSQVTMMFWYRQQPGQSLTLIATANQGSEATYESGFVIDKFPISRPNLTFSTLTVSNMSPEDSSIYLCSVSTLSRDLSTVGGYTFGSGTRLTVV.

The chain recombines TRBV5-1 with TRBJ2-7; D is possibly TRBD1 (6 bases). V gave up 4 bases and J gave up 8 bases, with 22 bases separating them. The germline gives CDR1 SGHRS, CDR2 YFSETQ. This CDR3 contains 15 residues. The DNA for the CDR3 is TGCGCCAGCAGCCGGTCACAGGGCACGGCTGACCAGCAGTACTTC. Translation: CASSRSQGTADQQYF.

V is TRBV13 and J is TRBJ1-2; TRBD1 aligns across 10 bases. V shed 5 bases, J shed 1 base, and the junction held 13 bases outside the gene matches. CDR1 and CDR2 (germline): PRHDT, FYEKMQ (reference sequence). The CDR3 sequence is 18 residues long. The CDR3: CASSPRRGQGIDNYGYTF. The CDR3, as DNA: TGTGCCAGCAGCCCTCGTAGGGGACAGGGGATAGATAACTATGGCTACACCTTC.

This chain links TRBV27 with TRBJ2-7, with a weak D call TRBD2 (5 bases). From germline, CDR1 is MNHEY and CDR2 SMNVEV (reference sequence). The CDR3 runs 13 residues. V was cut by 8 bases and J by 1 base, with 12 bases left in between. The CDR3 region is CASRERRSYEQYF. CDR3 nucleotide sequence: TGTGCCAGCCGAGAGAGGAGGTCCTACGAGCAGTACTTC.

The CDR3 is CASRYPGSEAFF. The CDR3 DNA sequence: TGTGCCAGCAGATACCCGGGGTCTGAAGCTTTCTTT. This chain links TRBV7-9 with TRBJ1-1; D is unclear. CDR3 length: 12 amino acids. The V and J ends lost 6 bases and 6 bases respectively, with 11 bases between them. Germline CDR1 is SEHNR and CDR2 is FQNEAQ (reference sequence).

V usage is TRBV28 and J usage is TRBJ1-2; D is unclear. The V gene lost 8 bases and the J gene lost 3 bases, with 22 bases spanning the gap. Germline values: CDR1 MDHEN, CDR2 SYDVKM. The CDR3 runs to 16 residues. DNA of the CDR3: TGTGCCAGCGGCCTCGGAGGCCGTCGATCCTACTATGGCTACACCTTC. This encodes CASGLGGRRSYYGYTF.

The J gene is TRBJ1-2, the V gene TRBV7-2; TRBD1 might be the D (5 bases). Germline lookup yields CDR1 SGHTA and CDR2 FQGNSA. This CDR3 comprises 12 residues. V was cut by 5 bases and J by 6 bases, with 10 bases left in between. The CDR3 nucleotides are TGTGCCAGCAGCGAATCAGGGAATGGCTACACCTTC. Its protein is CASSESGNGYTF.

This chain uses TRBV19 with TRBJ2-3, with TRBD2 matching over 10 bases. The CDR3 extends over 18 amino acids. Unmatched junction bases numbered 10, after V lost 1 base and J lost 3 bases. Germline V CDR1 and CDR2: LNHDA, SQIVND (reference sequence). The DNA for the CDR3 is TGTGCCAGTAGTATAGGGACCTGGGGTAGCGGGGGGACAGATACGCAGTATTTT. Its protein product is CASSIGTWGSGGTDTQYF.

The chain recombines TRBV28 with TRBJ1-4; 7 nucleotides align to TRBD1. CDR3 size: 14 residues. Germline-derived CDR1 and CDR2 are MDHEN and SYDVKM. With 4 bases clipped from V and 5 bases from J, the junction kept 4 bases outside the gene matches. CDR3 region: CASSSGTENEKLFF. CDR3 sequence (DNA): TGTGCCAGCAGTTCTGGGACAGAAAATGAAAAACTGTTTTTT.

This rearrangement joins TRBV5-1 to TRBJ2-7; 7 positions agree with TRBD1. With 4 bases clipped from V and 2 bases from J, the junction kept 3 bases outside the gene matches. There are 13 residues in the CDR3. The germline V gene has CDR1 SGHRS and CDR2 YFSETQ. The CDR3 nucleotides are TGCGCCAGCAGCCCCGGGACAGCCTACGAGCAGTACTTC. This encodes CASSPGTAYEQYF.

This chain joins TRBV4-2 and TRBJ2-5, with 10 positions matching TRBD2. The CDR3 is made up of 18 amino acids. Germline lookup yields CDR1 LGHNA and CDR2 YNFKEQ. After removal of 3 bases from V and 5 bases from J, the junction contained 15 bases not matched to a gene. This chain's CDR3 is CASSQDSIEREGPETQYF. DNA of the CDR3: TGTGCCAGCAGCCAGGATTCTATAGAGCGGGAGGGCCCGGAGACCCAGTACTTC.

The rearrangement uses TRBV10-2 and TRBJ1-1; the match to TRBD1 covers 8 bases. The length of the CDR3 is 14 residues. Per the germline V gene, CDR1 is WSHSY and CDR2 is SAAADI. V was pared by 6 bases and J by 4 bases, with 7 bases of the junction left unmatched. The CDR3 is CASRETGVGTEAFF. CDR3 coding DNA: TGCGCCAGCAGAGAGACAGGGGTTGGCACTGAAGCTTTCTTT.

This clone was counted between two and nine times. The V gene is TRBV12-3 or TRBV12-4, the J gene TRBJ2-7, with 8 bases lining up with TRBD2. J lost 6 bases, V lost 6 bases, and 7 bases had no gene match. The CDR3 covers 13 residues. CDR3 protein: CASRGTSQAEQYF. DNA for the CDR3: TGTGCCAGCAGGGGGACTAGTCAGGCCGAGCAGTACTTC.

The chain couples TRBV2 to TRBJ2-3, with 8 bases that match TRBD2. The CDR3 runs to 15 residues. J lost 1 base, V lost 5 bases, and 5 bases had no gene match. Germline V gene lookup returns CDR1 SNHLY and CDR2 FYNNEI. CDR3 sequence reads: CASSKLAVGTDTQYF. For the CDR3, the DNA is TGTGCCAGCAGTAAACTAGCGGTTGGCACAGATACGCAGTATTTT.

V usage is TRBV12-3 or TRBV12-4 and J usage is TRBJ2-7, with D maybe TRBD1 (6 bases). Trimming pared 3 bases from V and 10 bases from J, leaving 13 bases between. This CDR3 has 12 amino acids. CDR3: CASSLVTGPQYF. For the CDR3, the DNA is TGTGCCAGCAGTTTGGTAACAGGGCCCCAGTACTTC.

The count of this clone is one. The gene calls are TRBV7-3 and TRBJ2-2, with unresolved D. The CDR3 spans 16 residues. CDR1 and CDR2 from the germline V gene are SGHTA and FQGTGA. The germline V and J ends were trimmed by 1 base and 2 bases, with 11 bases remaining between them. CDR3 in amino acids: CASSLNGGGNTGELFF. For the CDR3, the DNA is TGTGCCAGCAGCTTAAACGGTGGTGGTAACACCGGGGAGCTGTTTTTT. The full variable domain, rest sourced from reference TRBV7-3 and TRBJ2-2, is GAGVSQTPSNKVTEKGKYVELRCDPISGHTALYWYRQSLGQGPEFLIYFQGTGAADDSGLPNDRFFAVRPEGSVSTLKIQRTERGDSAVYLCASSLNGGGNTGELFFGEGSRLTVL.

In this sample, this clone turned up once. This sequence joins TRBV5-1 and TRBJ2-2; possibly TRBD1 for D (6 bases). Trimming shortened V by 5 bases and J by 0 bases, and 11 bases separated the two germline ends. The CDR3 loop spans 15 amino acids. Looked up from germline, CDR1 is SGHRS and CDR2 is YFSETQ. In DNA form, the CDR3 reads TGCGCCAGCAGTTCCGACAGGCCGAACACCGGGGAGCTGTTTTTT. This codes for CASSSDRPNTGELFF.

This clone was picked up one time. The CDR3 DNA follows: TGTGCCAGCAGTTCATCCGGGCAGGGGATTCGCGTCTACACCTTC. Amino acids: CASSSSGQGIRVYTF. The V gene is TRBV27, the J gene TRBJ1-2; TRBD1 might be the D (6 bases). V lost 4 bases and J 10 bases, leaving 22 bases between the germline ends. The CDR3 spans 15 residues. Looked up from germline, CDR1 is MNHEY and CDR2 is SMNVEV (reference sequence).

The V gene is TRBV4-1, the J gene TRBJ2-7, with a possible D match to TRBD1 (6 bases). Trimming left V 0 bases short and J 3 bases short, with 12 bases between. There are 15 residues in the CDR3. Germline V CDR1 and CDR2: MGHRA, YSYEKL. CDR3 loop: CASSQDIRGYYEQYF. The DNA of the CDR3 is TGCGCCAGCAGCCAAGACATCAGGGGCTACTACGAGCAGTACTTC.

The CDR3 sequence: CASNRGSGETQYF. The CDR3 DNA sequence: TGTGCCAGCAACCGGGGGTCCGGAGAGACCCAGTACTTC. The J gene is TRBJ2-5, the V gene TRBV19, with D perhaps TRBD2 (6 bases). This CDR3 region has 13 residues. Trimming left V 9 bases short and J 4 bases short, with 15 bases between. Germline lookup yields CDR1 LNHDA and CDR2 SQIVND (reference sequence).

V usage is TRBV28 and J usage is TRBJ2-3, with 7 bases matching TRBD1. The CDR3 covers 15 residues. Germline assignment: CDR1 MDHEN and CDR2 SYDVKM. V dropped 6 bases and J dropped 2; count of bases not matched to a gene: 8. CDR3 sequence: CASSQRQGHTDTQYF. CDR3 in DNA: TGTGCCAGCAGCCAAAGACAGGGACACACAGATACGCAGTATTTT.

Comment on this clone: At one boundary the junction diverges from the germline segment, which might be a read error. V usage is TRBV7-7 and J usage is TRBJ2-7; 9 nucleotides agree with TRBD1. CDR1 is SSHAT, CDR2 FNYEAQ, per germline (reference sequence). This CDR3 contains 15 residues. CDR3 amino acids: CASSLGTGSTYEQYF. The CDR3 DNA follows: TGTGCTAGCAGCTTAGGGACAGGGTCAACCTACGAGCAGTACTTC.

In DNA, the CDR3 is TGTGCTAGTGCAGGAAACACCATATATTTT. This codes for CASAGNTIYF. This chain joins TRBV12-5 and TRBJ1-3, with D hard to call. V shed 7 bases and J shed 4 bases, with 2 bases lying between them. Germline CDR1 is LGHNT and CDR2 is FRNRAP. The CDR3 consists of 10 residues.

V is TRBV24-1 and J is TRBJ1-2; TRBD1 agrees at 8 bases. Trimming took 3 bases from V and 6 from J; bases not matched to a gene: 8. The V gene's germline CDR1 is KGHDR and CDR2 SFDVKD. The CDR3 is 15 residues long. The CDR3 nucleotides read TGTGCCACCAGTGATCCCGAACGGACAGGGAATGGCTACACCTTC. This translates into CATSDPERTGNGYTF.

About this clone: No DNA is shown, since the ends of the CDR3 on it are uncertain; the CDR3 is the one TCRdb lists. The V call is TRBV4-2, the J call TRBJ1-1; TRBD1 is the table's D call and was not checked against the DNA. CDR1 and CDR2 (germline): LGHNA, YNFKEQ. The CDR3 region is 16 residues in length, termini included. Here the CDR3 reads CASSQDSGQGGSEAFF.

The rearrangement links TRBV5-1 to TRBJ1-2, with D possibly matching TRBD1 (5 bases). V lost 3 bases, J lost 10 bases, and 19 bases lay in between. CDR1 is SGHRS and CDR2 is YFSETQ in the germline V gene. CDR3 length: 14 amino acids. CDR3 in DNA: TGCGCCAGCAGCTACCTAGACAGAGGCTTGGACTACACCTTC. It translates to CASSYLDRGLDYTF.

The chain is built from TRBV9 and TRBJ2-3; TRBD2 agrees at 11 bases. V lost 3 bases, J lost 2 bases, and 2 bases stayed unmatched. The CDR3 runs 15 residues. Per the germline V gene, CDR1 is SGDLS and CDR2 is YYNGEE. The CDR3 protein is CASSATSGNTDTQYF. CDR3 nucleotide sequence: TGTGCCAGCAGCGCGACTAGCGGGAACACAGATACGCAGTATTTT.

V and J are TRBV7-9 and TRBJ2-7; D perhaps matches TRBD1 (6 bases). V was trimmed by 3 bases and J by 3 bases, leaving 9 bases between them. The CDR3 length is 13 residues. Germline values: CDR1 SEHNR, CDR2 FQNEAQ (reference sequence). The CDR3 DNA sequence: TGTGCCAGCAGCTTGCAGGGGCGCTACGAGCAGTACTTC. Amino acid sequence: CASSLQGRYEQYF.

The gene calls are TRBV5-8 and TRBJ1-2, with TRBD1 matching over 7 bases. J was trimmed by 4 bases and V by 5 bases; bases with no gene match: 8. CDR3 length: 14 amino acids. Germline CDR1 reads SGHTS; CDR2 reads YDEGEE. The CDR3 DNA is TGTGCCAGCAGGAAGACAGGGAAACTCTATGGCTACACCTTC. Its translation is CASRKTGKLYGYTF. Based on the CDR3 plus reference TRBV5-8 and TRBJ1-2, the full variable domain is EAGVTQSPTHLIKTRGQQATLRCSPISGHTSVYWYQQALGLGLQFLLWYDEGEERNRGNFPPRFSGRQFPNYSSELNVNALELEDSALYLCASRKTGKLYGYTFGSGTRLTVV.

This clone has just a few counts. The V call is TRBV12-3 or TRBV12-4, the J call TRBJ1-1; TRBD1 might be the D (5 bases). The CDR3 spans 13 residues. The germline V and J ends were trimmed by 6 bases and 1 base, with 9 bases remaining between them. DNA of the CDR3: TGTGCCAGCAGACCGGACACGAACACTGAAGCTTTCTTT. It specifies CASRPDTNTEAFF.